The TCR beta chain described here comes from a study (dated by TCRdb to 2013 to 2016). For the wider study: The study tested whether tumor-infiltrating Tregs in breast cancer are recruited from blood Tregs or converted in situ from other CD4+ T cell subsets. Points the paper makes about the study in general: The greatest overlap of tumor-infiltrating Treg TCR alpha and beta sequences was observed with tumor naive CD4+ T cells, followed by blood naive CD4+ T cells. Validation in the larger cohort was restricted to a single TCR beta V-J rearrangement rather than whole repertoires. Tumor memory CD4+ T cell TCR gene usage was found to cluster with blood and lymph node memory CD4+ cells and with lymph node naive CD4+ cells.

Full-length TCR variable regions were amplified by 5' RACE PCR using constant-region reverse primers, and then by semi-nested PCR using Nested Universal Primer A. The ReliaPrep RNA Cell Miniprep System was used to extract total RNA, which was then reverse transcribed into 5'RACE-ready cDNA with the SMARTer RACE 5'/3' Kit. An Illumina MiSeq was used to sequence the full-length TCR alpha and beta libraries, which had been barcoded with multiplex adaptors. From the authors' description of their analysis: For each of nine subset-tissue groups, sequencing data from the five patients were pooled, and the groups were then compared using unsupervised clustering of TCR gene usage. The Morisita-Horn index was used to calculate repertoire similarity, with shared sequences weighted by how much each contributed to each repertoire. TCRdb cleaned the public reads at Q25 with fastp, built clones with MiXCR and kept in-frame beta chains. Records with the same CDR3 protein are collapsed into one entry carrying the most frequent genes and DNA. These V and J calls originate from TCRdb's pipeline instead of the authors' own analysis. Within this sample are approximately 31,000 distinct CDR3 sequences, with 26% of them counted one time only. Less than 4% of the sample comes from the top ten.

Cut back by 0 bases and 7 bases, the V and J ends lie 12 bases apart. Its CDR3 holds 14 amino acids, cysteine through phenylalanine. The sequence is cut down to CDR3 DNA, 42 bases in frame from base 1. The germline V gene (reference sequence) specifies LNHNV as CDR1 and YYDKDF as CDR2. To purify naive CD4+ T cells, the Miltenyi Naive CD4+ T Cell Isolation kit was used, and CD25 microbeads served to deplete Tregs. Tregs, naive and memory CD4+ T cells from tumor, blood and ipsilateral draining lymph nodes of about five breast cancer patients underwent full-length TCR alpha and beta sequencing. Tumor tissue and lymph nodes obtained by ipsilateral axillary dissection were perfused with PBS, cut into small pieces and digested using collagenase I and hyaluronidase. Mononuclear cells from lymph nodes or 50 ml of peripheral blood were isolated by Ficoll density gradient centrifugation. FACS confirmed that the sorted cell populations were more than 90% pure.

In the case of this clonotype: Its binding antigen is unknown. Base-call qualities are not available, and no considerably larger clone is one nucleotide away.

The source material was naive CD4+ T cells sorted from a lymph node. The sample's cell subset or site label, decoded: naive CD4+ T cells, CD4+CD45RA+CD25-. The V and J genes are TRBV15 and TRBJ1-2; the D gene is not confidently resolved. The sequence was collected from a female donor with breast cancer. The nucleotides are TGTGCCACCAGCAGAGAAGGAGGGATCGCTGGCTACACCTTC. Its amino acids are CATSREGGIAGYTF.